This TCR beta chain was documented in a study of brain metastases from non-small cell lung cancer. Germline lookup yields CDR1 SGHTA and CDR2 FQGNSA. V was clipped by 5 bases and J by 0 bases; unmatched bases: 8. This CDR3 is 19 amino acids long. Clones were read by immunoSEQ multiplex PCR, and TCRdb kept only the in-frame ones, dropping some. The sample comprises about 3,800 clones, 87% of which are singletons, and approximately 3.5% rests with the top ten. General study results and limits: Paired brain metastases and primary tumors largely shared TCR repertoires.

On this clone itself: Antigen: not known.

This receptor was identified in a donor aged 40 or older with non-small cell lung cancer. The genes are TRBV7-2 and TRBJ2-3, with 16 bases identical to TRBD2. Sequencing was done on a sample of primary lung tumor tissue. DNA of the CDR3: TGTGCCAGCAGCCCGCGGGGGACTAGCGGGGGGGCGAGCACAGATACGCAGTATTTT. Amino acids: CASSPRGTSGGASTDTQYF.